Below, 21 T cell receptor beta chains from the same sample are listed, as sequenced in a study of T cell clonality in common variable immunodeficiency (dated by TCRdb to about 2015). The library came from the immunoSEQ multiplex PCR assay. TCRdb provides this immuneACCESS table in a form limited to in-frame rearrangements. Some clones are lacking; in checked studies, under half of them reflect an unresolved V gene, and why the rest are absent is not known. For this sample, tens of thousands of clones are listed, none of them singletons. Roughly 3.5% of the sample comes from the top ten. The sample consisted of peripheral blood mononuclear cells. The receptors originated from a person aged 18-70 years in good health.

Many counts were recorded for this clone. CDR3 in amino acids: CASSPDRGYTDTQYF. CDR3 bases read: TGTGCCAGCAGCCCGGACAGGGGGTACACAGATACG. The chain links TRBV4-2 to TRBJ2-3, with TRBD1 matching over 10 bases. The CDR3 end lies 3 residues beyond the end of the read and is filled in from the germline J gene. The CDR3 length is 15 residues. V lost 4 bases to trimming and J lost 2 bases; unmatched junction nucleotides: 3. Germline V gene data show CDR1 as LGHNA and CDR2 as YNFKEQ.

This clone was observed many times. Read sequence stops 3 residues before the CDR3 end, and the germline J gene provides the missing end. This chain links TRBV7-2 with TRBJ2-1, with 7 bases identical to TRBD2. The V gene end was trimmed by 5 bases and the J gene end by 5 bases; junction bases not matched to a gene: 9. Germline V gene lookup returns CDR1 SGHTA and CDR2 FQGNSA. The CDR3 contains 15 residues. The CDR3 sequence is CASSPRTRGNNEQFF. The DNA read from the CDR3 is TGTGCCAGCAGCCCCCGGACTAGAGGGAACAATGAG.

This clone has a count of ten or more. This CDR3 reads CAWRKQGSNQPQHF. The CDR3 bases that were read are TGTGCCTGGAGGAAACAGGGGAGCAATCAGCCC. The V and J genes are TRBV30 and TRBJ1-5, with TRBD1 identical over 7 bases. The read terminates 3 residues ahead of where the CDR3 ends, so the germline J gene completes it. The germline CDR1 and CDR2 sequences are GTSNPN and SVGIG (reference sequence). The ends lost 3 bases at V and 1 base at J; junction bases unmatched: 3. The CDR3 has 14 amino acids. The full variable domain, completed using reference TRBV30 and TRBJ1-5, is SQTIHQWPATLVQPVGSPLSLECTVEGTSNPNLYWYRQAAGRGLQLLFYSVGIGQISSEVPQNLSASRPQDRQFILSSKKLLLSDSGFYLCAWRKQGSNQPQHFGDGTRLSIL.

This clone was seen many times. The CDR3 is cut off 3 residues early in the read; its end comes from the germline J gene. The rearrangement uses TRBV5-1 and TRBJ2-3; D remains unclear. This CDR3 spans 14 amino acids. Germline V gene data show CDR1 as SGHRS and CDR2 as YFSETQ. Deletions cut 2 bases from V and 6 bases from J, with 13 bases between. This chain's CDR3 is CASSFGSNHDTQYF. Incomplete CDR3 DNA: TGCGCCAGCAGCTTCGGGTCAAACCACGATACG. Complete variable domain (other parts from reference TRBV5-1 and TRBJ2-3): KAGVTQTPRYLIKTRGQQVTLSCSPISGHRSVSWYQQTPGQGLQFLFEYFSETQRNKGNFPGRFSGRQFSNSRSEMNVSTLELGDSALYLCASSFGSNHDTQYFGPGTRLTVL.

On this clone: The read comes to an end 3 residues before the CDR3 does, leaving the germline J gene to fill in the end. The rearrangement joins TRBV5-1 to TRBJ2-4; 13 bases match TRBD2. The junction had 6 bases not matched to a gene; V was cut back by 2 bases and J by 1 base. Germline CDR1 and CDR2: SGHRS and YFSETQ. The CDR3 is 18 amino acids. The CDR3 here is CASSFGLAGDWAKNIQYF. CDR3 DNA (partial): TGCGCCAGCAGCTTTGGACTAGCGGGAGACTGGGCCAAAAACATT.

The table lists this clone with many counts. Read sequence stops 3 residues before the CDR3 end, and the germline J gene provides the missing end. The chain is built from TRBV6-2 or TRBV6-3 and TRBJ1-2; D might be TRBD1 (6 bases). The CDR3 covers 15 residues. The germline V gene encodes CDR1 MNHEY and CDR2 SVGEGT. The sequenced CDR3 bases are TGTGCCAGCAGAGGGGCCGAAGGGGGATTGAGGGGC. Amino acids: CASRGAEGGLRG. The full CDR3 sequence reads CASRGAEGGLRGYTF.

Many counts were recorded for this clone. The read stops 3 residues short of the end of the CDR3; the missing end is completed from the germline J gene. The genes are TRBV19 and TRBJ2-2; the match to TRBD2 covers 7 bases. The CDR3 runs 16 residues. Per the germline V gene, CDR1 is LNHDA and CDR2 is SQIVND (reference sequence). V dropped 6 bases and J dropped 4; count of bases not matched to a gene: 11. CDR3: CASSRDYGLFTGELFF. The covered CDR3 bases are TGTGCCAGTAGCCGGGACTACGGACTGTTCACCGGGGAG. The full variable domain, in which reference TRBV19 and TRBJ2-2 provide the parts outside the CDR3, is DGGITQSPKYLFRKEGQNVTLSCEQNLNHDAMYWYRQDPGQGLRLIYYSQIVNDFQKGDIAEGYSVSREKKESFPLTVTSAQKNPTAFYLCASSRDYGLFTGELFFGEGSRLTVL.

The table lists this clone with many counts. The read falls 3 residues short of the CDR3 end, and the missing part is taken from the germline J gene. The chain has TRBV6-1 and TRBJ2-2; tentative D call: TRBD1 (5 bases). The CDR3 loop spans 14 amino acids. Germline V gene sequence: CDR1 MNHNS, CDR2 SASEGT. This CDR3 reads CASSEEAGPEKLFF. Incomplete CDR3 DNA: TGTGCCAGCAGTGAAGAGGCAGGGCCTGAAAAG.

There are many counts of this clone. The read halts 3 residues ahead of the CDR3 end, with the missing end drawn from the germline J gene. The rearrangement uses TRBV18 and TRBJ2-3, with D perhaps TRBD2 (5 bases). The CDR3 is made up of 11 amino acids. The germline V gene has CDR1 KGHSH and CDR2 LQKENI. CDR3 in amino acids: CASSGVETQYF. The sequenced part of the CDR3 DNA is TGTGCCAGCTCCGGGGTAGAGACG.

On this clone itself: The read stops 3 residues short of the end of the CDR3; the missing end is completed from the germline J gene. The chain is built from TRBV6-1 and TRBJ1-2; D gene ambiguous. CDR1 and CDR2 (germline): MNHNS, SASEGT. This CDR3 spans 14 amino acids. The CDR3 sequence: CASSERTHSYDYTF. The covered CDR3 bases are TGTGCCAGCAGTGAAAGAACTCACTCCTACGAC.

This clone has a handful of counts. The read finishes 3 residues shy of the CDR3 end, and the germline J gene is used to complete it. V and J are TRBV2 and TRBJ2-7, with D maybe TRBD2 (5 bases). The CDR3 runs to 14 residues. V gave up 5 bases and J gave up 6 bases, with 17 bases separating them. From germline, CDR1 is SNHLY and CDR2 FYNNEI. This chain's CDR3 is CASSRERTDPEQYF. CDR3 DNA (partial): TGTGCCAGCAGTAGGGAGCGGACTGACCCCGAG.

This clone was observed many times. Coverage ceases 3 residues before the CDR3 finishes, and the germline J gene fills in the end. The chain carries TRBV5-1 and TRBJ2-2, with D uncertain. The V end lost 3 bases, the J end lost 9 bases, and 12 bases lay between the germline ends. The CDR3 sequence is 13 residues long. The germline CDR1 and CDR2 sequences are SGHRS and YFSETQ. The CDR3 here is CASSSQVRRELFF. CDR3 DNA, as far as it was read: TGCGCCAGCAGCTCCCAGGTTCGCCGGGAG.

Only a few counts were recorded for this clone. Read data end 3 residues before the CDR3 end; the end is taken from the germline J gene. The V gene is TRBV7-6, the J gene TRBJ2-3; tentatively, D is TRBD2 (7 bases). CDR3 length: 16 residues. V gave up 0 bases and J gave up 5 bases, with 15 bases separating them. Per germline, CDR1 SGHVS and CDR2 FNYEAQ. The part of the CDR3 DNA that was read is TGTGCCAGCAGCTTAGCGCTGGGGGGGGCCATAGATACG. It yields the protein CASSLALGGAIDT. The full CDR3 is CASSLALGGAIDTQYF. The variable domain in full, with the rest retrieved from reference TRBV7-6 and TRBJ2-3, is GAGVSQSPRYKVTKRGQDVALRCDPISGHVSLYWYRQALGQGPEFLTYFNYEAQQDKSGLPNDRFSAERPEGSISTLTIQRTEQRDSAMYRCASSLALGGAIDTQYFGPGTRLTVL.

Many counts were recorded for this clone. From the germline J gene comes the end of the CDR3, since the read stops 3 residues before it. V is TRBV7-2 and J is TRBJ2-7, with no clear D. V was clipped by 5 bases and J by 3 bases, with 5 bases between them. CDR1 and CDR2 from the germline V gene are SGHTA and FQGNSA. There are 11 residues in the CDR3. This CDR3 is CASSLNYEQYF. The CDR3 DNA, read in part, is TGTGCCAGCAGCCTAAACTACGAG.

This clone was seen only a few times. The read gets to within 3 residues of the CDR3 end, and the germline J gene fills in the rest. The chain links TRBV19 to TRBJ1-5; TRBD1 matches 11 bases. The CDR3 consists of 15 residues. The J segment lost 1 base and the V segment lost 5 bases, leaving 1 base of the junction unmatched. CDR1 is LNHDA, CDR2 SQIVND, per germline (reference sequence). CDR3 bases read: TGTGCCAGTAGTCGGGACAGGGGGAGCAATCAGCCC. Its translation is CASSRDRGSNQP. The entire CDR3 protein is CASSRDRGSNQPQHF. Together with reference TRBV19 and TRBJ1-5, the CDR3 gives the full variable domain: DGGITQSPKYLFRKEGQNVTLSCEQNLNHDAMYWYRQDPGQGLRLIYYSQIVNDFQKGDIAEGYSVSREKKESFPLTVTSAQKNPTAFYLCASSRDRGSNQPQHFGDGTRLSIL.

This clone showed up just a few times. Sequencing ends 3 residues short of the CDR3 end; the germline J gene provides the rest. The gene calls are TRBV18 and TRBJ1-2; TRBD1 matches 9 bases. Germline V gene data show CDR1 as KGHSH and CDR2 as LQKENI. The CDR3 length is 15 residues. CDR3 DNA (partial): TGTGCCAGCTCACCACAACGGACAGGGGAGGTTACC. Amino acid sequence: CASSPQRTGEVT. From start to end, the CDR3 is CASSPQRTGEVTYTF.

This clone has more than one count but fewer than ten. The CDR3 extends 3 residues past the end of the read, so its final part is completed from the germline J gene. V is TRBV11-3 and J is TRBJ1-6, with 7 bases that match TRBD1. Germline V gene data show CDR1 as SGHNT and CDR2 as YENEEA. V was pared by 5 bases and J by 7 bases, with 5 bases of the junction left unmatched. The CDR3 is 14 amino acids. The part of the CDR3 DNA that was read is TGTGCCAGCAGCGCCGGGACAGAAAATTCACCC. Translated: CASSAGTENSP. The entire CDR3 protein is CASSAGTENSPLHF.

This clone was seen repeatedly, ten times or more. With the read ending 3 residues before the CDR3 end, the germline J gene is used to fill in that end. The chain links TRBV9 to TRBJ2-5, with D possibly TRBD2 on 6 matching bases. CDR1 SGDLS and CDR2 YYNGEE come from the germline V gene. The CDR3 runs 13 residues. With 0 bases removed from V and 4 bases from J, the gap between germline ends came to 7 bases. The CDR3 sequence: CASSVGAGETQYF. The DNA read from the CDR3 is TGTGCCAGCAGCGTAGGAGCGGGAGAGACC.

In its sample, this clone was seen many times. The read ends 3 residues early relative to the CDR3; the germline J gene fills the gap. The chain uses TRBV19 and TRBJ1-6, with a tentative D call TRBD1 (6 bases). V was trimmed by 5 bases and J by 6 bases, leaving 17 bases between them. Germline CDR1 is LNHDA and CDR2 is SQIVND (reference sequence). The CDR3 has 16 amino acids. The sequenced CDR3 bases are TGTGCCAGTAGTCTCCGCACTCAAGGGGGTAATTCACCC. This codes for CASSLRTQGGNSP. Given in full, the CDR3 is CASSLRTQGGNSPLHF.

In this sample, this clone turned up many times. The read is 3 residues too short to cover the CDR3 end, so that end is filled in from the germline J gene. The chain joins TRBV5-1 to TRBJ1-6; 10 nucleotides line up with TRBD1. J was trimmed by 7 bases and V by 7 bases; bases with no gene match: 8. From germline, CDR1 is SGHRS and CDR2 YFSETQ. This CDR3 spans 15 amino acids. Partial CDR3 DNA: TGCGCCAGCGGGACCGGGGACAGGGGAAATTCACCC. It yields the protein CASGTGDRGNSP. From start to end, the CDR3 is CASGTGDRGNSPLHF. Drawing the rest from reference TRBV5-1 and TRBJ1-6, the complete variable domain is KAGVTQTPRYLIKTRGQQVTLSCSPISGHRSVSWYQQTPGQGLQFLFEYFSETQRNKGNFPGRFSGRQFSNSRSEMNVSTLELGDSALYLCASGTGDRGNSPLHFGNGTRLTVT.

This clone has more than one count but fewer than ten. This clone may be a read error of a much larger clone one base away. The CDR3 goes on 3 residues after the read ends, and that part is filled in from the germline J gene. J is TRBJ1-4 and V is TRBV5-1; 9 bases agree with TRBD1. The CDR3 spans 16 residues. The germline V gene encodes CDR1 SGHRS and CDR2 YFSETQ. The sequenced CDR3 bases are TGCGCCAGCAGCTTGGAGGACAGGGGTTCTGGATCACCA. Its protein product is CASSLEDRGSGSP. The whole CDR3 protein is CASSLEDRGSGSPLFF. The full variable domain, rest sourced from reference TRBV5-1 and TRBJ1-4, is KAGVTQTPRYLIKTRGQQVTLSCSPISGHRSVSWYQQTPGQGLQFLFEYFSETQRNKGNFPGRFSGRQFSNSRSEMNVSTLELGDSALYLCASSLEDRGSGSPLFFGSGTQLSVL.